What follows are 13 T cell receptor beta chains derived from one specimen sequenced in a study of CD8 T cells in ankylosing spondylitis. TCRdb re-called the 5' RACE reads through MiXCR, storing one row per CDR3 protein. This table has around 150,000 distinct CDR3 sequences, 6% to 8.5% appearing once. The sequenced material came from blood, either unsorted or a sorted T cell fraction (not recorded which). The receptors come from a female donor with ankylosing spondylitis or in good health (not recorded which).

The chain couples TRBV7-9 to TRBJ2-6; TRBD1 might be the D (6 bases). The germline V and J ends were trimmed by 4 bases and 2 bases, with 15 bases remaining between them. Germline V gives CDR1 SEHNR, CDR2 FQNEAQ (reference sequence). This CDR3 is built from 17 residues. CDR3 amino acids: CASSSADSIPGANVLTF. For the CDR3, the DNA is TGTGCCAGCAGCTCTGCGGACAGCATTCCTGGGGCCAACGTCCTGACTTTC.

This clonotype was observed at least ten times. A read error may be the cause here, since a much bigger clone is one base away. The rearrangement uses TRBV7-2 and TRBJ2-2, with D hard to call. Germline loops: CDR1 SGHTA, CDR2 FQGNSA. This CDR3 has 12 amino acids. V lost 5 bases, J lost 3 bases, and 4 bases lay in between. This CDR3 reads CASSPYTGELFF. CDR3 nucleotides: TGTGCCAGCAGCCCTTACACCGGGGAGCTGTTTTTT.

This clonotype was detected ten times or more. This chain uses TRBV5-1 with TRBJ2-7; 8 positions match TRBD1. Germline V lookup: CDR1 SGHRS, CDR2 YFSETQ. Germline trimming cut 4 bases from V and 6 bases from J; bases unmatched to any gene: 9. This CDR3 contains 14 residues. The CDR3 sequence is CASSTRTGPGEQYF. CDR3 coding DNA: TGCGCCAGCAGCACCAGGACAGGGCCCGGCGAGCAGTACTTC.

In its sample, this clonotype was seen many times. This chain links TRBV27 with TRBJ2-1; 8 bases are a match to TRBD2. The V gene's germline CDR1 is MNHEY and CDR2 SMNVEV (reference sequence). The CDR3 sequence is 15 residues long. The ends lost 3 bases at V and 6 bases at J; junction bases unmatched: 7. The CDR3 DNA is TGTGCCAGCAGTTTGGAAGCGGGGGTCTCCAATGAGCAGTTCTTC. Amino acids: CASSLEAGVSNEQFF.

In its sample, this clonotype was seen many times. The J gene is TRBJ2-5, the V gene TRBV15; TRBD1 or TRBD2 may be the D gene (6 bases each). Trimming removed 5 bases from V and 2 bases from J, with 18 bases in between. Germline loops: CDR1 LNHNV, CDR2 YYDKDF (reference sequence). The CDR3 sequence is 16 residues long. The CDR3 reads CATSQTWGAGQETQYF. CDR3 nucleotide sequence: TGTGCCACCAGCCAGACCTGGGGGGCGGGTCAAGAGACCCAGTACTTC. Full variable domain (outside the CDR3, taken from reference TRBV15 and TRBJ2-5): DAMVIQNPRYQVTQFGKPVTLSCSQTLNHNVMYWYQQKSSQAPKLLFHYYDKDFNNEADTPDNFQSRRPNTSFCFLDIRSPGLGDTAMYLCATSQTWGAGQETQYFGPGTRLLVL.

This clonotype was counted only a few times. The genes are TRBV30 and TRBJ1-3; no definite D call. Trimming stripped 2 bases from V and 5 bases from J, with 10 bases between. CDR1 is GTSNPN and CDR2 is SVGIG in the germline V gene (reference sequence). CDR3 length: 13 amino acids. The chain's CDR3 is CAWSLERRNTIYF. CDR3 nucleotide sequence: TGTGCCTGGAGTTTGGAGCGGCGAAACACCATATATTTT.

This clonotype occurred many times. The genes are TRBV20-1 and TRBJ2-7; D is uncertain. In germline, CDR1 is DFQATT, CDR2 SNEGSKA (reference sequence). The V and J ends lost 6 bases and 3 bases respectively, with 24 bases between them. The length of the CDR3 is 16 residues. The CDR3 region is CSATRVPLLIYYEQYF. The DNA for the CDR3 is TGCAGTGCCACCCGGGTGCCCCTCCTCATATACTACGAGCAGTACTTC.

This clonotype was counted ten times or more. CDR3 in amino acids: CASSLYPAYEQYF. In DNA form, the CDR3 reads TGTGCCAGCAGTTTATATCCCGCCTACGAGCAGTACTTC. The V and J genes are TRBV27 and TRBJ2-7; D uncertain. Trimming pared 1 base from V and 2 bases from J, leaving 6 bases between. Germline V CDR1 and CDR2: MNHEY, SMNVEV (reference sequence). The CDR3 consists of 13 residues.

This clonotype was seen many times. CDR3 nucleotide sequence: TGCAGTGCCATTTCTGGGGGCGGCTATGGCTACACCTTC. This translates into CSAISGGGYGYTF. The rearrangement uses TRBV20-1 and TRBJ1-2; tentatively, D is TRBD1 (6 bases). Germline V gene lookup returns CDR1 DFQATT and CDR2 SNEGSKA (reference sequence). V was clipped by 6 bases and J by 4 bases, with 15 bases between them. The CDR3 is 13 amino acids.

This clonotype was observed at least ten times. The CDR3 loop is CASSLSGSLAKNIQYF. The CDR3 region has the DNA TGCGCCAGCAGCTTGTCAGGATCTCTAGCCAAAAACATTCAGTACTTC. V and J are TRBV5-1 and TRBJ2-4; no clear D gene. Germline-derived CDR1 and CDR2 are SGHRS and YFSETQ. The CDR3 loop spans 16 amino acids. Trimming removed 1 base at V and 0 bases at J, with 11 bases between.

There are many counts of this clonotype. V usage is TRBV7-8 and J usage is TRBJ2-7, with 7 bases lining up with TRBD1. The CDR3 loop spans 14 amino acids. The germline V gene encodes CDR1 SGHVS and CDR2 FQNEAQ. Trimming took 2 bases from V and 4 from J; bases not matched to a gene: 5. The CDR3 bases are TGTGCCAGCAGCTTATACCAACAGGGGTACGAGCAGTACTTC. Amino acids: CASSLYQQGYEQYF.

This clonotype has a count of ten or more. The chain uses TRBV7-6 and TRBJ2-5; D is uncertain. V lost 5 bases to trimming and J lost 5 bases, with 18 bases between them. The CDR3 runs to 15 residues. Per the germline V gene, CDR1 is SGHVS and CDR2 is FNYEAQ. The CDR3 here is CASSPEAGLGETQYF. CDR3 bases: TGTGCCAGCAGCCCCGAGGCCGGGTTAGGGGAGACCCAGTACTTC.

This clonotype occurred many times. The chain joins TRBV5-1 to TRBJ1-4; TRBD1 matches 7 bases. J lost 2 bases, V lost 4 bases, and 5 bases had no gene match. Germline V CDR1 and CDR2: SGHRS, YFSETQ. There are 15 residues in the CDR3. The CDR3 DNA reads TGCGCCAGCAGCCGACAGGGCGGGACTAATGAAAAACTGTTTTTT. As protein: CASSRQGGTNEKLFF.